This T cell receptor beta chain is drawn from a study of blood T cell repertoires in COVID-19. About the research overall: The United States, Italy and Spain were the sources of the acute and convalescent COVID-19 samples. Sources were T cells, B-cell-depleted T cells, or PBMCs; the material itself was cDNA or gDNA.

The authors' processing: Quantification of nucleated cells was approximated via reference gene primer amplification. Here immunoSEQ multiplex PCR was the method, and the copy in TCRdb shows in-frame clones only, minus some. For V, J and clone size, that table is used; D and trimming come from the DNA. In the table there are under 250,000 clones, roughly 80% of which are singletons. CDR1 is SGHTA, CDR2 FQGNSA, per germline. The CDR3 has 14 residues. Trimming left V 2 bases short and J 5 bases short, with 12 bases between. The clonotype originates from a woman aged 70-85 years with acute or convalescent COVID-19. The chain joins TRBV7-2 to TRBJ1-2, with a tentative D call TRBD1 (5 bases). The sample comprised peripheral blood. The CDR3 DNA is TGTGCCAGCAGCTTAATAACAGGAGGGTATGGCTACACCTTC. Amino acids: CASSLITGGYGYTF.